These 29 T cell receptor beta chains were sequenced from one sample in a study of Ad26.COV2.S vaccination and SARS-CoV-2 variants. Repertoires were generated with immunoSEQ multiplex PCR, while TCRdb's copy carries only in-frame clones and drops some. The sample has tens of thousands of clones, roughly 85% seen once. Material: peripheral blood, obtained after recovery from COVID-19. The receptors stem from a human donor who had recovered from COVID-19.

The rearrangement uses TRBV12-3 or TRBV12-4 and TRBJ1-1; no clear D gene. This CDR3 is 12 amino acids long. The V end was cut by 3 bases, the J end by 5 bases, with 7 bases between. The DNA of the CDR3 is TGTGCCAGCAGTTTTCCTGGGACTGAAGCTTTCTTT. Translation gives CASSFPGTEAFF.

This clone came up a few times. The rearrangement uses TRBV5-5 and TRBJ2-6; 8 bases are a match to TRBD2. This CDR3 has 16 residues. The germline V gene encodes CDR1 SGHKS and CDR2 YYEKEE (reference sequence). Trimming at V came to 0 bases and at J to 4 bases, leaving 3 bases not matched to a gene. In nucleotides, the CDR3 is TGTGCCAGCAGCTTGGGACTAGCGTCCGGGGCCAACGTCCTGACTTTC. Protein sequence: CASSLGLASGANVLTF.

The J gene is TRBJ2-1, the V gene TRBV10-3; TRBD2 aligns across 14 bases. The CDR3 consists of 15 residues. Germline V gene lookup returns CDR1 ENHRY and CDR2 SYGVKD. The V segment lost 11 bases and the J segment 9 bases; nucleotides outside the gene matches: 12. The CDR3 region is CAATPGLAGVGEQFF. CDR3 bases: TGTGCCGCCACTCCGGGACTAGCGGGAGTGGGTGAGCAGTTCTTC.

V gene TRBV5-4 combines with J gene TRBJ1-2; 8 bases line up with TRBD1. V was pared by 2 bases and J by 5 bases, with 5 bases of the junction left unmatched. The CDR3 is made up of 14 amino acids. The germline V gene encodes CDR1 SGHNT and CDR2 YYREEE (reference sequence). CDR3 nucleotides: TGTGCCAGCAGCTTTAGACAGGGGAGATATGGCTACACCTTC. It yields the protein CASSFRQGRYGYTF.

This clone was seen once. The chain has TRBV28 and TRBJ1-1; D perhaps matches TRBD1 (5 bases). CDR3 size: 16 residues. In germline, CDR1 is MDHEN, CDR2 SYDVKM. The V end lost 3 bases, the J end lost 3 bases, and 17 bases lay between the germline ends. In nucleotides, the CDR3 is TGTGCCAGCAGTTTGGACGCTCTAGGGGTCGACACTGAAGCTTTCTTT. This sequence encodes CASSLDALGVDTEAFF. The variable domain in full, completed from reference TRBV28 and TRBJ1-1, reads DVKVTQSSRYLVKRTGEKVFLECVQDMDHENMFWYRQDPGLGLRLIYFSYDVKMKEKGDIPEGYSVSREKKERFSLILESASTNQTSMYLCASSLDALGVDTEAFFGQGTRLTVV.

The genes are TRBV13 and TRBJ2-3, with TRBD1 as a possible D gene (6 bases). The CDR3 runs 16 residues. Germline CDR1 and CDR2: PRHDT and FYEKMQ (reference sequence). V was cut by 4 bases and J by 2 bases, with 16 bases left in between. CDR3 protein: CASSYATGDLTDTQYF. In DNA, the CDR3 is TGTGCCAGCAGCTATGCGACAGGCGACCTCACAGATACGCAGTATTTT.

This chain connects TRBV21-1 to TRBJ2-1; the D call TRBD2 from the table was never checked on the DNA. TRBV21-1 is deemed a pseudogene. The CDR3 covers 13 residues. CDR3 in DNA: TGTGCCACCAGACTAGCGGGAGTTGGTGAGCAGTTCTTC. Its translation is CATRLAGVGEQFF.

This chain connects TRBV29-1 to TRBJ2-7; 8 bases are shared with TRBD2. CDR1 is SQVTM, CDR2 ANQGSEA, per germline. The CDR3 totals 13 residues. Germline trimming cut 3 bases from V and 7 bases from J; bases unmatched to any gene: 8. The CDR3 bases are TGCAGCGTTGATCTGGCTCGGGGGGGAGAGCAGTACTTC. This codes for CSVDLARGGEQYF.

This clone has only one observation. The CDR3 bases are TGTGCCAGCAGCCGCAGATACAATGAGCAGTTCTTC. It specifies CASSRRYNEQFF. The chain employs TRBV27 and TRBJ2-1; D not resolved. The CDR3 extends over 12 amino acids. Looked up from germline, CDR1 is MNHEY and CDR2 is SMNVEV (reference sequence). Trimming shortened V by 6 bases and J by 4 bases, and 7 bases separated the two germline ends.

This sequence joins TRBV27 and TRBJ2-1; the D gene is possibly TRBD1 (5 bases). This CDR3 is built from 11 residues. V was pared by 10 bases and J by 10 bases, with 14 bases between. Germline V lookup: CDR1 MNHEY, CDR2 SMNVEV (reference sequence). The CDR3 bases are TGTGCCACCCTTAGGGGAATCGAGCAGTTCTTC. Translated, it gives CATLRGIEQFF.

The rearrangement links TRBV19 to TRBJ1-1; D uncertain. Deletions cut 5 bases from V and 0 bases from J, with 7 bases between. Germline V gene sequence: CDR1 LNHDA, CDR2 SQIVND (reference sequence). The CDR3 sequence is 13 residues long. The CDR3 loop reads CASSLILNTEAFF. DNA for the CDR3: TGTGCCAGTAGTCTCATTCTGAACACTGAAGCTTTCTTT.

V usage is TRBV2 and J usage is TRBJ1-5; D remains ambiguous. Trimming removed 6 bases from V and 3 bases from J, with 6 bases in between. The CDR3 length is 12 residues. Germline V CDR1 and CDR2: SNHLY, FYNNEI. CDR3 residues: CASRKDNQPQHF. DNA for the CDR3: TGTGCCAGCAGGAAGGACAATCAGCCCCAGCATTTT.

V and J are TRBV28 and TRBJ1-1; 7 nucleotides align to TRBD1. CDR1 and CDR2 from the germline V gene are MDHEN and SYDVKM. V was pared by 4 bases and J by 5 bases, with 1 base of the junction left unmatched. The CDR3 is made up of 12 amino acids. DNA for the CDR3: TGTGCCAGCAGTTACAGGGGTACTGAAGCTTTCTTT. The encoded protein is CASSYRGTEAFF.

The chain is built from TRBV6-5 and TRBJ1-6, with D unresolved. There are 12 residues in the CDR3. Trimming took off 8 bases at V and 7 bases at J, with 9 bases between the two ends. The germline V gene encodes CDR1 MNHEY and CDR2 SVGAGI. The chain's CDR3 is CASQELNSPLHF. CDR3 DNA sequence: TGTGCCAGCCAGGAATTAAATTCACCCCTCCACTTT.

The V call is TRBV5-8, the J call TRBJ1-3; D not resolved. Germline V gene lookup returns CDR1 SGHTS and CDR2 YDEGEE. Trimming removed 4 bases from V and 0 bases from J, with 11 bases in between. The CDR3 sequence is 15 residues long. CDR3 sequence (DNA): TGTGCCAGCAGCCCAAAGGGAGTCTCTGGAAACACCATATATTTT. As protein: CASSPKGVSGNTIYF.

The chain couples TRBV5-1 to TRBJ1-1; D perhaps matches TRBD1 (6 bases). Germline V gene data show CDR1 as SGHRS and CDR2 as YFSETQ. V shed 2 bases and J shed 1 base, with 9 bases lying between them. The CDR3 covers 14 residues. CDR3 sequence (DNA): TGCGCCAGCAGCTTTATGACAGGGAACACTGAAGCTTTCTTT. This gives the protein CASSFMTGNTEAFF.

The V gene is TRBV12-5, the J gene TRBJ2-4, with D hard to call. Germline V lookup: CDR1 LGHNT, CDR2 FRNRAP. V shed 3 bases and J shed 1 base, with 13 bases lying between them. CDR3 length: 16 amino acids. The CDR3 sequence: CASGFGRQGAKNIQYF. CDR3 nucleotides: TGTGCTAGTGGTTTTGGCAGACAAGGGGCCAAAAACATTCAGTACTTC.

The genes are TRBV15 and TRBJ1-5; the D is unclear. This CDR3 comprises 13 residues. V was clipped by 6 bases and J by 4 bases, with 10 bases between them. CDR1 is LNHNV and CDR2 is YYDKDF in the germline V gene (reference sequence). The CDR3 sequence is CATRRDMNQPQHF. CDR3 DNA sequence: TGTGCCACCAGAAGGGATATGAATCAGCCCCAGCATTTT.

To note about this clone: Distinct nucleotide sequences in the sample also encode this CDR3. The rearrangement links TRBV4-2 to TRBJ2-1; TRBD2 matches 9 bases. Trimming took 6 bases from V and 4 from J; bases not matched to a gene: 7. From germline, CDR1 is LGHNA and CDR2 YNFKEQ. The CDR3 sequence is 15 residues long. The CDR3 bases are TGTGCCAGCAGTCCCCGAACTAGCGGGTACAATGAGCAGTTCTTC. Translating it yields CASSPRTSGYNEQFF.

This clone was picked up one time. This chain joins TRBV7-2 and TRBJ2-1; D may be TRBD2 (6 bases). Trimming left V 1 base short and J 6 bases short, with 19 bases between. The germline gives CDR1 SGHTA, CDR2 FQGNSA. This CDR3 has 17 amino acids. In DNA, the CDR3 is TGTGCCAGCAGCTTAGTAGGACTAAGGAGGCGGGGCAATGAGCAGTTCTTC. Protein sequence: CASSLVGLRRRGNEQFF.

The chain employs TRBV5-1 and TRBJ2-7, with TRBD1 identical over 9 bases. J gave up 5 bases and V 6 bases, and 9 bases lay outside the gene matches. Per germline, CDR1 SGHRS and CDR2 YFSETQ. The CDR3 covers 14 residues. CDR3 in DNA: TGCGCCAGCACCCGGACAGGGGAGTTCGACGAGCAGTACTTC. This gives the protein CASTRTGEFDEQYF.

V and J are TRBV5-6 and TRBJ2-2, with unresolved D. Germline V gene sequence: CDR1 SGHDT, CDR2 YYEEEE. The CDR3 length is 12 residues. V lost 0 bases, J lost 7 bases, and 4 bases lay in between. CDR3: CASSLGYGELFF. As DNA, the CDR3 is TGTGCCAGCAGCTTGGGCTACGGGGAGCTGTTTTTT.

This sequence joins TRBV7-2 and TRBJ1-5, with D uncertain. There are 12 residues in the CDR3. Trimming removed 5 bases at V and 9 bases at J, with 11 bases between. Per the germline V gene, CDR1 is SGHTA and CDR2 is FQGNSA. The CDR3 sequence is CASSPPFGPQHF. In DNA, the CDR3 is TGTGCCAGCAGCCCCCCGTTTGGGCCCCAGCATTTT.

The chain has TRBV2 and TRBJ1-5, with D unresolved. Trimming shortened V by 6 bases and J by 1 base, and 4 bases separated the two germline ends. In germline, CDR1 is SNHLY, CDR2 FYNNEI. The CDR3 is made up of 12 amino acids. CDR3 in amino acids: CASSISNQPQHF. In nucleotides, the CDR3 is TGTGCCAGCAGCATCAGCAATCAGCCCCAGCATTTT.

The DNA of the CDR3 is TGTGCCAGCAACAGGGTGAACACCGGGGAGCTGTTTTTT. This encodes CASNRVNTGELFF. The J gene is TRBJ2-2, the V gene TRBV5-6, with D tentatively TRBD1 (6 bases). The CDR3 is made up of 13 amino acids. Deletions cut 6 bases from V and 1 base from J, with 7 bases between. Germline V CDR1 and CDR2: SGHDT, YYEEEE.

This sequence joins TRBV4-3 and TRBJ1-2; the D is unclear. Trimming pared 1 base from V and 4 bases from J, leaving 10 bases between. The CDR3 has 14 amino acids. Per the germline V gene, CDR1 is LGHNA and CDR2 is YSLEER. CDR3 amino acids: CASSQVGGGYGYTF. Written as DNA, the CDR3 is TGCGCCAGCAGCCAAGTAGGAGGCGGCTATGGCTACACCTTC.

This rearrangement joins TRBV18 to TRBJ1-2; D ambiguous. This CDR3 is 12 amino acids long. In germline, CDR1 is KGHSH, CDR2 LQKENI. With 5 bases removed from V and 4 bases from J, the gap between germline ends came to 8 bases. Here the CDR3 DNA reads TGTGCCAGCTCAACTATTGGCTATGGCTACACCTTC. Protein sequence: CASSTIGYGYTF. The variable domain in full, with the rest retrieved from reference TRBV18 and TRBJ1-2, is NAGVMQNPRHLVRRRGQEARLRCSPMKGHSHVYWYRQLPEEGLKFMVYLQKENIIDESGMPKERFSAEFPKEGPSILRIQQVVRGDSAAYFCASSTIGYGYTFGSGTRLTVV.

The J gene is TRBJ2-4, the V gene TRBV20-1; D perhaps matches TRBD1 (7 bases). CDR1 and CDR2 from the germline V gene are DFQATT and SNEGSKA (reference sequence). Trimming removed 3 bases at V and 1 base at J, with 13 bases between. This CDR3 contains 15 residues. This CDR3 reads CSASGGGEAKNIQYF. The DNA for the CDR3 is TGCAGTGCTAGTGGAGGGGGCGAGGCCAAAAACATTCAGTACTTC.

V and J are TRBV9 and TRBJ1-6, with 11 bases fitting TRBD1. The CDR3 runs 18 residues. The V gene end was trimmed by 0 bases and the J gene end by 11 bases; junction bases not matched to a gene: 13. Germline assignment: CDR1 SGDLS and CDR2 YYNGEE. The CDR3, as DNA: TGTGCCAGCAGCGTAGAGCCTGTGGGACAGGGGGTTATTGCACCCCTCCACTTT. It translates to CASSVEPVGQGVIAPLHF.